The T cell receptor beta chain described here comes from a study of PD-1 blockade in mismatch repair-deficient tumors. CDR1 is WNHNN and CDR2 is SYGVQD in the germline V gene (reference sequence). CDR3 length: 17 amino acids. Trimming left V 5 bases short and J 0 bases short, with 18 bases between. Sequenced by immunoSEQ multiplex PCR; TCRdb stores in-frame clones only, minus some. The sample consists of more than 85,000 clones, about 79% of them appearing once. The source material was peripheral blood, sampled roughly 35 weeks after starting pembrolizumab. The sequence derives from an adult with mismatch repair-deficient cancer. The chain has TRBV10-1 and TRBJ2-3, with a weak D call TRBD2 (5 bases). The CDR3 reads CASSPSGDPTSTDTQYF. CDR3 in DNA: TGCGCCAGCAGTCCGAGCGGAGACCCTACTAGCACAGATACGCAGTATTTT.